The 27 T cell receptor beta chains in this list originate from one sample, sequenced in a study of beta chain features in type 1 diabetes. Study observations and caveats: For Type 1 diabetes patients, all four CD4+ subsets carried TCRB CDR3s that were moderately but significantly shorter.

What was sequenced were expressed TCRB transcripts, since all of the isolated RNA had been reverse transcribed. The table came from immunoSEQ multiplex PCR; TCRdb's copy has only in-frame clones and leaves some out. The sample carries 120,000 or so clones, approximately 15% recorded once. These TCRs are of unknown antigen specificity. What was sequenced was central memory CD4+ T cells from blood. The receptors stem from a man aged 18 to 30 with type 1 diabetes.

J is TRBJ2-1 and V is TRBV5-1, with 10 bases lining up with TRBD1. Germline trimming cut 0 bases from V and 1 base from J; bases unmatched to any gene: 7. Germline values: CDR1 SGHRS, CDR2 YFSETQ. This CDR3 has 18 amino acids. The CDR3: CASSLGAGGQGSYNEQFF. CDR3 DNA: TGCGCCAGCAGCTTGGGGGCCGGGGGACAGGGGTCCTACAATGAGCAGTTCTTC. Full variable domain (remainder filled in from reference TRBV5-1 and TRBJ2-1): KAGVTQTPRYLIKTRGQQVTLSCSPISGHRSVSWYQQTPGQGLQFLFEYFSETQRNKGNFPGRFSGRQFSNSRSEMNVSTLELGDSALYLCASSLGAGGQGSYNEQFFGPGTRLTVL.

The chain recombines TRBV4-1 with TRBJ2-1, with 10 positions matching TRBD2. Germline assignment: CDR1 MGHRA and CDR2 YSYEKL. The length of the CDR3 is 18 residues. The V segment lost 1 base and the J segment 2 bases; nucleotides outside the gene matches: 8. Here the CDR3 reads CASSQASGRVRAYNEQFF. CDR3 DNA: TGCGCCAGCAGCCAAGCTAGCGGGAGAGTTAGGGCCTACAATGAGCAGTTCTTC.

V gene TRBV10-3 combines with J gene TRBJ2-3, with TRBD2 identical over 7 bases. With 2 bases clipped from V and 2 bases from J, the junction kept 7 bases outside the gene matches. There are 16 residues in the CDR3. CDR1 and CDR2 (germline): ENHRY, SYGVKD. CDR3 DNA sequence: TGTGCCATCAGTGAGCCCAAGCGGGGAAACACAGATACGCAGTATTTT. Translation gives CAISEPKRGNTDTQYF.

The V gene is TRBV7-2, the J gene TRBJ2-3; D gene unclear. The CDR3 runs 13 residues. CDR1 is SGHTA, CDR2 FQGNSA, per germline. The V and J ends lost 4 bases and 2 bases respectively, with 7 bases between them. The CDR3 sequence is CASSSLFTDTQYF. The CDR3 DNA reads TGTGCCAGCAGCTCTCTATTCACAGATACGCAGTATTTT.

This clone came up a few times. At the DNA level, this CDR3 is encoded by other sequences in the same sample as well. This chain uses TRBV9 with TRBJ1-1; D unresolved. Trimming took 4 bases from V and 0 from J, leaving 7 bases between them. CDR3 length equals 13 residues. From germline, CDR1 is SGDLS and CDR2 YYNGEE. The CDR3 DNA sequence: TGTGCCAGCAGCCCCCGAGTGAACACTGAAGCTTTCTTT. Protein sequence: CASSPRVNTEAFF.

In this sample, this clone turned up a few times. The chain uses TRBV18 and TRBJ1-4, with D hard to call. CDR1 and CDR2 (germline): KGHSH, LQKENI. CDR3 size: 14 residues. V was clipped by 1 base and J by 4 bases, with 7 bases between them. The CDR3 DNA is TGTGCCAGCTCACCACAGGAGCTTAATGAAAAACTGTTTTTT. Translated, it gives CASSPQELNEKLFF.

This rearrangement joins TRBV30 to TRBJ1-1; TRBD1 matches at 7 bases. CDR3 size: 17 residues. Germline CDR1 GTSNPN, CDR2 SVGIG (reference sequence). V was clipped by 1 base and J by 0 bases; unmatched bases: 11. CDR3 sequence reads: CAWSGLRGQTMNTEAFF. The CDR3 DNA is TGTGCCTGGAGTGGCTTAAGGGGACAGACTATGAACACTGAAGCTTTCTTT.

This clone was seen more than once but under ten times. The rearrangement uses TRBV7-2 and TRBJ2-7, with 9 bases lining up with TRBD1. V was pared by 8 bases and J by 7 bases, with 9 bases of the junction left unmatched. Germline values: CDR1 SGHTA, CDR2 FQGNSA. This CDR3 has 13 amino acids. For the CDR3, the DNA is TGTGCCAGCTCTCGGGGACAGGGTCGAGAGCAGTACTTC. As protein: CASSRGQGREQYF. Variable domain in full (rest from reference TRBV7-2 and TRBJ2-7): GAGVSQSPSNKVTEKGKDVELRCDPISGHTALYWYRQSLGQGLEFLIYFQGNSAPDKSGLPSDRFSAERTGGSVSTLTIQRTQQEDSAVYLCASSRGQGREQYFGPGTRLTVT.

This clone was counted a few times. V usage is TRBV7-2 and J usage is TRBJ2-3; no reliable D call. CDR3 length: 15 amino acids. The germline CDR1 and CDR2 sequences are SGHTA and FQGNSA. V lost 1 base and J 6 bases, leaving 14 bases between the germline ends. CDR3 loop: CASSLGLLPRDTQYF. The CDR3 bases are TGTGCCAGCAGCTTAGGGCTACTCCCAAGGGATACGCAGTATTTT.

V and J are TRBV27 and TRBJ1-5; no clear D gene. The CDR3 extends over 14 amino acids. V was trimmed by 0 bases and J by 4 bases, leaving 7 bases between them. CDR1 is MNHEY and CDR2 is SMNVEV in the germline V gene (reference sequence). CDR3 nucleotide sequence: TGTGCCAGCAGTTTATCGCTCGGGAATCAGCCCCAGCATTTT. Protein product: CASSLSLGNQPQHF.

Comments on this clone: Other DNA sequences within the sample encode an identical CDR3. The rearrangement joins TRBV29-1 to TRBJ2-7; 8 positions match TRBD1. Germline-derived CDR1 and CDR2 are SQVTM and ANQGSEA. The CDR3 is 14 residues long. The V segment lost 7 bases and the J segment 1 base; nucleotides outside the gene matches: 9. The CDR3 is CSARDGTGSYEQYF. As DNA, the CDR3 is TGCAGCGCTCGAGACGGGACAGGTTCCTACGAGCAGTACTTC.

This clone was detected a few times. The CDR3 here is CSITGGPIQETQYF. DNA for the CDR3: TGCAGCATAACGGGGGGCCCAATACAGGAGACCCAGTACTTC. The rearrangement uses TRBV29-1 and TRBJ2-5, with D maybe TRBD2 (7 bases). Germline V lookup: CDR1 SQVTM, CDR2 ANQGSEA. This CDR3 spans 14 amino acids. The V gene lost 8 bases and the J gene lost 5 bases, with 21 bases spanning the gap.

The V and J genes are TRBV9 and TRBJ1-1; no definite D call. CDR3 length equals 14 residues. Germline CDR1 is SGDLS and CDR2 is YYNGEE. The V end was cut by 1 base, the J end by 5 bases, with 12 bases between. The DNA for the CDR3 is TGTGCCAGCAGCGTACGAAACTACGGTACTGAAGCTTTCTTT. Residues: CASSVRNYGTEAFF.

The chain recombines TRBV30 with TRBJ1-1, with TRBD1 as a possible D gene (6 bases). Germline CDR1 and CDR2: GTSNPN and SVGIG (reference sequence). There are 15 residues in the CDR3. V was clipped by 3 bases and J by 7 bases, with 21 bases between them. The CDR3 region has the DNA TGTGCCTGGAGCGGGACATCGCTCGGTGTTTATGAAGCTTTCTTT. Its protein is CAWSGTSLGVYEAFF.

A few counts support this clone. The gene calls are TRBV5-6 and TRBJ2-3; the D gene is possibly TRBD2 (7 bases). Deletions cut 4 bases from V and 2 bases from J, with 11 bases between. CDR3 size: 14 residues. Germline-derived CDR1 and CDR2 are SGHDT and YYEEEE. The DNA of the CDR3 is TGTGCCAGCAGCCTGCGGGGGCCCACAGATACGCAGTATTTT. Translated: CASSLRGPTDTQYF. Filled out from reference TRBV5-6 and TRBJ2-3, the complete variable domain reads DAGVTQSPTHLIKTRGQQVTLRCSPKSGHDTVSWYQQALGQGPQFIFQYYEEEERQRGNFPDRFSGHQFPNYSSELNVNALLLGDSALYLCASSLRGPTDTQYFGPGTRLTVL.

This clone has more than one count but fewer than ten. The chain carries TRBV19 and TRBJ1-1; weak D call: TRBD1 (5 bases). Trimming stripped 5 bases from V and 1 base from J, with 17 bases between. CDR3 length equals 16 residues. Per the germline V gene, CDR1 is LNHDA and CDR2 is SQIVND (reference sequence). In nucleotides, the CDR3 is TGTGCCAGTAGTCCCCCAGGAGCAGGGAGGAACACTGAAGCTTTCTTT. This encodes CASSPPGAGRNTEAFF.

The chain recombines TRBV28 with TRBJ2-7, with D perhaps matching TRBD1 (5 bases). The V gene's germline CDR1 is MDHEN and CDR2 SYDVKM. The V gene lost 3 bases and the J gene lost 3 bases, with 15 bases spanning the gap. The CDR3 contains 15 residues. CDR3 sequence: CASSFTGESYYEQYF. CDR3 coding DNA: TGTGCCAGCAGTTTTACAGGCGAATCTTACTACGAGCAGTACTTC.

This clone has a count of ten or more. The V call is TRBV7-2, the J call TRBJ2-7; D unresolved. Germline V gene data show CDR1 as SGHTA and CDR2 as FQGNSA. CDR3 size: 15 residues. V lost 5 bases and J 3 bases, leaving 17 bases between the germline ends. The DNA for the CDR3 is TGTGCCAGCAGCCCACCATTGAGGATCGGCTACGAGCAGTACTTC. It encodes CASSPPLRIGYEQYF.

The chain is built from TRBV7-2 and TRBJ2-7; D possibly corresponds to TRBD2 (6 bases). Germline assignment: CDR1 SGHTA and CDR2 FQGNSA. Trimming shortened V by 6 bases and J by 5 bases, and 17 bases separated the two germline ends. The CDR3 has 14 residues. This CDR3 is CASSLTWGGDEQYF. The CDR3 DNA follows: TGTGCCAGCAGTTTAACATGGGGCGGGGACGAGCAGTACTTC.

V is TRBV25-1 and J is TRBJ2-3; 9 nucleotides match TRBD2. V lost 8 bases and J lost 4; bases outside the gene matches: 4. The germline V gene has CDR1 MGHDK and CDR2 SYGVNS. This CDR3 contains 13 residues. This CDR3 is CASGLAGADTQYF. The CDR3 nucleotides read TGTGCCAGCGGGTTAGCGGGGGCAGATACGCAGTATTTT.

This clone has a handful of counts. V is TRBV21-1 and J is TRBJ2-7. TRBV21-1 is annotated as a pseudogene. The CDR3 has 14 residues. CDR3 residues: CASSQGEASYEQYF. The DNA of the CDR3 is TGTGCCAGCAGTCAGGGAGAGGCCTCCTACGAGCAGTACTTC.

This chain uses TRBV25-1 with TRBJ2-7, with 7 nucleotides matching TRBD1. The CDR3 has 14 residues. V gave up 8 bases and J gave up 9 bases; unmatched junction bases: 16. Germline CDR1 is MGHDK and CDR2 is SYGVNS. CDR3 in amino acids: CASGKGQKFPRQYF. The CDR3 coding sequence is TGTGCCAGCGGAAAGGGACAGAAGTTCCCGAGGCAGTACTTC.

This rearrangement joins TRBV7-8 to TRBJ2-3; D gene ambiguous. CDR3 length equals 13 residues. Trimming stripped 5 bases from V and 0 bases from J, with 6 bases between. Germline assignment: CDR1 SGHVS and CDR2 FQNEAQ. The CDR3 region has the DNA TGTGCCAGCAGCCAGCCTAGCACAGATACGCAGTATTTT. Encoded protein: CASSQPSTDTQYF.

Only a few counts were recorded for this clone. This CDR3 is CASKWSGSTSYNEQFF. The CDR3 nucleotides read TGTGCCAGCAAGTGGAGCGGGAGTACCTCCTACAATGAGCAGTTCTTC. The V gene is TRBV2, the J gene TRBJ2-1; the match to TRBD2 covers 8 bases. The CDR3 is 16 amino acids. CDR1 SNHLY and CDR2 FYNNEI come from the germline V gene. Trimming cost V 7 bases and J 0 bases; bases outside gene matches: 8.

This chain uses TRBV9 with TRBJ2-3; weak D call: TRBD1 (5 bases). The CDR3 runs to 13 residues. In germline, CDR1 is SGDLS, CDR2 YYNGEE. Trimming removed 3 bases from V and 5 bases from J, with 10 bases in between. The CDR3 DNA reads TGTGCCAGCAGCGGACAGTTGGTAGATACGCAGTATTTT. Amino acids: CASSGQLVDTQYF. Using reference TRBV9 and TRBJ2-3 for the parts outside the CDR3, the full variable domain is DSGVTQTPKHLITATGQRVTLRCSPRSGDLSVYWYQQSLDQGLQFLIQYYNGEERAKGNILERFSAQQFPDLHSELNLSSLELGDSALYFCASSGQLVDTQYFGPGTRLTVL.

The V gene is TRBV10-3, the J gene TRBJ2-3; 9 nucleotides match TRBD2. The germline V gene has CDR1 ENHRY and CDR2 SYGVKD. There are 16 residues in the CDR3. The trim removed 4 bases at V and 2 bases at J, leaving 7 bases unmatched. The DNA for the CDR3 is TGTGCCATCAGTGTTTATAGCGGGAGAAACACAGATACGCAGTATTTT. As protein: CAISVYSGRNTDTQYF.

Only a few counts were recorded for this clone. J is TRBJ2-7 and V is TRBV7-2, with 10 bases aligning to TRBD2. The trim removed 5 bases at V and 1 base at J, leaving 2 bases unmatched. The CDR3 loop spans 14 amino acids. In germline, CDR1 is SGHTA, CDR2 FQGNSA. The CDR3 loop reads CASSASGRSYEQYF. CDR3 DNA sequence: TGTGCCAGCAGCGCTAGCGGGAGATCCTACGAGCAGTACTTC.